Listed here are 7 T cell receptor beta chains from one sample, sequenced in a study of blood T cells in healthy people across ages. Sample-barcoded 5' priming and a J-beta primer mix drove a second PCR of roughly 6 to 12 cycles. TCRdb ran MiXCR on the 5' RACE reads and lists one entry per CDR3 protein. The data contain fewer than 2,000,000 distinct CDR3 sequences, roughly 32% of them singletons. What was sequenced was blood. The receptors shown here come from a woman in her twenties or thirties in good health.

V gene TRBV29-1 combines with J gene TRBJ1-4; D unresolved. V shed 4 bases and J shed 10 bases, with 10 bases lying between them. CDR3 length equals 11 residues. Germline V gene sequence: CDR1 SQVTM, CDR2 ANQGSEA. CDR3 in DNA: TGCAGCGTTGTAGGGTATGGAAAACTGTTTTTT. This translates into CSVVGYGKLFF.

The count of this clonotype is one. The J gene is TRBJ2-2, the V gene TRBV5-1; TRBD1 matches 7 bases. CDR1 and CDR2 from the germline V gene are SGHRS and YFSETQ. Trimming removed 6 bases from V and 0 bases from J; junction bases left unmatched: 5. The CDR3 contains 15 residues. CDR3 region: CASTLDRANTGELFF. CDR3 in DNA: TGCGCCAGCACCCTAGACAGGGCGAACACCGGGGAGCTGTTTTTT.

A few counts support this clonotype. V and J are TRBV5-1 and TRBJ2-5; D not resolved. The end of the DNA fits TRBJ2-7 better, so the J call may be wrong. Germline CDR1 is SGHRS and CDR2 is YFSETQ. This CDR3 contains 14 residues. Written as DNA, the CDR3 is TGCGCCAGCAGCTTCTCTTGGTTCCCCCTCGAGCAGTACTTC. It encodes CASSFSWFPLEQYF.

This clonotype was counted at least ten times. CDR3 in DNA: TGTGCCAGCAATACGGGAGGTGCAGAACAAGAGACCCAGTACTTC. Its protein is CASNTGGAEQETQYF. The chain joins TRBV6-5 to TRBJ2-5; 7 nucleotides line up with TRBD2. The CDR3 runs to 15 residues. The trim removed 7 bases at V and 2 bases at J, leaving 10 bases unmatched. Germline V lookup: CDR1 MNHEY, CDR2 SVGAGI.

In this sample, this clonotype turned up a few times. The J gene is TRBJ2-7, the V gene TRBV4-1; TRBD1 aligns across 7 bases. Germline V gene data show CDR1 as MGHRA and CDR2 as YSYEKL. There are 18 residues in the CDR3. Trimming at V came to 1 base and at J to 3 bases, leaving 15 bases not matched to a gene. The CDR3 loop is CASSQAFRRQGQNYEQYF. CDR3 coding DNA: TGCGCCAGCAGCCAAGCCTTCCGGCGACAGGGACAAAACTACGAGCAGTACTTC.

This clonotype was detected many times. The chain has TRBV29-1 and TRBJ2-5; TRBD2 might be the D (5 bases). The length of the CDR3 is 14 residues. V lost 4 bases to trimming and J lost 5 bases, with 17 bases between them. The germline V gene encodes CDR1 SQVTM and CDR2 ANQGSEA. CDR3 region: CSVAPGNQGETQYF. CDR3 in DNA: TGCAGCGTTGCCCCCGGGAACCAAGGGGAGACCCAGTACTTC.

The table lists this clonotype with a few counts. The chain couples TRBV5-4 to TRBJ2-1; D remains ambiguous. The CDR3 runs to 15 residues. The ends were cut back, 4 bases at V and 0 bases at J, with 11 bases in the middle. Looked up from germline, CDR1 is SGHNT and CDR2 is YYREEE (reference sequence). This CDR3 reads CASSPPLSSYNEQFF. CDR3 nucleotides: TGTGCCAGCAGCCCCCCATTAAGCTCCTACAATGAGCAGTTCTTC.